The 10 T cell receptor beta chains listed next were all sequenced from one sample in a study of T cells in Graves' hyperthyroidism and ophthalmopathy. From RNA transcripts, TCR beta CDR3 regions were amplified. The HTBI primer set served for first-round RT-PCR of the TCR CDR3. One entry per CDR3 protein, called by TCRdb with MiXCR from the multiplex PCR reads. The repertoire holds under 400,000 distinct CDR3 sequences, with roughly 17% as singletons. The material sequenced was blood. The receptor set was obtained from a man aged 25 to 40 with Graves' hyperthyroidism.

This clonotype has ten or more counts. The chain employs TRBV4-1 and TRBJ2-1, with D hard to call. Germline V gene sequence: CDR1 MGHRA, CDR2 YSYEKL. V was cut by 3 bases and J by 8 bases, with 8 bases left in between. The CDR3 loop spans 12 amino acids. CDR3 in amino acids: CASSHPYDEQFF. DNA for the CDR3: TGCGCCAGCAGCCACCCGTACGATGAGCAGTTCTTC.

This clonotype was seen at least ten times. This chain connects TRBV28 to TRBJ2-7; possibly TRBD2 for D (6 bases). The V and J ends lost 8 bases and 6 bases respectively, with 14 bases between them. CDR3 length: 12 amino acids. Germline CDR1 and CDR2: MDHEN and SYDVKM. DNA for the CDR3: TGTGCCAGCTATCCTCCCGGGGGCGAGCAGTACTTC. Translating it yields CASYPPGGEQYF.

This clonotype appeared a few times. Just one base apart from a much larger clone, this may be a read error. The V call is TRBV6-1, the J call TRBJ2-7, with TRBD2 identical over 7 bases. The CDR3 covers 14 residues. Trimming removed 7 bases from V and 7 bases from J; junction bases left unmatched: 13. Germline V gene sequence: CDR1 MNHNS, CDR2 SASEGT. CDR3 protein: CASKRDSGQDEQYF. The CDR3 nucleotides read TGTGCCAGCAAGAGGGATAGCGGGCAGGATGAGCAGTACTTC.

This clonotype has ten or more counts. The V and J genes are TRBV12-3 or TRBV12-4 and TRBJ2-1; D remains ambiguous. The V and J ends lost 3 bases and 5 bases respectively, with 8 bases between them. CDR3 length: 13 residues. The CDR3 protein is CASSLSGHNEQFF. As DNA, the CDR3 is TGTGCCAGCAGTTTGTCTGGCCACAATGAGCAGTTCTTC.

J is TRBJ1-2 and V is TRBV7-9; D remains unclear. This CDR3 has 15 residues. V shed 4 bases and J shed 3 bases, with 15 bases lying between them. CDR1 SEHNR and CDR2 FQNEAQ come from the germline V gene (reference sequence). The CDR3 loop reads CASSSSGVPYYGYTF. CDR3 nucleotides: TGTGCCAGCAGCTCTTCAGGCGTTCCTTACTATGGCTACACCTTC.

This clonotype was seen many times. CDR3 nucleotides: TGCAGTGCTCGACAGGGGGGGGGGATCGTGAACACTGAAGCTTTCTTT. This translates into CSARQGGGIVNTEAFF. V is TRBV20-1 and J is TRBJ1-1; the match to TRBD1 covers 9 bases. The CDR3 covers 16 residues. The germline V gene has CDR1 DFQATT and CDR2 SNEGSKA (reference sequence). The trim removed 5 bases at V and 0 bases at J, leaving 10 bases unmatched.

The table lists this clonotype with a few counts. This chain uses TRBV6-2 or TRBV6-3 with TRBJ1-5, with D maybe TRBD1 (5 bases). V shed 1 base and J shed 4 bases, with 8 bases lying between them. Per germline, CDR1 MNHEY and CDR2 SVGEGT. The CDR3 extends over 14 amino acids. DNA for the CDR3: TGTGCCAGCAGTTACTTTCGGGGGAATCAGCCCCAGCATTTT. The encoded protein is CASSYFRGNQPQHF.

As for this clonotype: The germline gene is not matched at one end of the junction; a read error may be the cause. The chain joins TRBV13 to TRBJ1-1, with unresolved D. Germline-derived CDR1 and CDR2 are PRHDT and FYEKMQ (reference sequence). CDR3 size: 15 residues. The CDR3 here is CARSSSGGLGTEAFF. CDR3 coding DNA: TGTGCCAGAAGCTCTAGCGGTGGGCTTGGGACTGAAGCTTTCTTT. Together with reference TRBV13 and TRBJ1-1, the CDR3 gives the full variable domain: AAGVIQSPRHLIKEKRETATLKCYPIPRHDTVYWYQQGPGQDPQFLISFYEKMQSDKGSIPDRFSAQQFSDYHSELNMSSLELGDSALYFCARSSSGGLGTEAFFGQGTRLTVV.

This clonotype was seen only a few times. This rearrangement joins TRBV9 to TRBJ2-6; unclear D gene. The CDR3 totals 17 residues. Per germline, CDR1 SGDLS and CDR2 YYNGEE. The V gene lost 2 bases and the J gene lost 1 base, with 13 bases spanning the gap. The CDR3 protein is CASSVWVVSSGANVLTF. Written as DNA, the CDR3 is TGTGCCAGCAGCGTCTGGGTGGTGTCGTCTGGGGCCAACGTCCTGACTTTC.

V and J are TRBV4-2 and TRBJ2-1; 14 positions match TRBD2. The CDR3 consists of 16 residues. Trimming took 0 bases from V and 10 from J; bases not matched to a gene: 5. CDR1 is LGHNA, CDR2 YNFKEQ, per germline. The CDR3 DNA follows: TGTGCCAGCAGCCAAGAGGGACTAGCGGGAGCATGGGAGCAGTTCTTC. Translating gives CASSQEGLAGAWEQFF.